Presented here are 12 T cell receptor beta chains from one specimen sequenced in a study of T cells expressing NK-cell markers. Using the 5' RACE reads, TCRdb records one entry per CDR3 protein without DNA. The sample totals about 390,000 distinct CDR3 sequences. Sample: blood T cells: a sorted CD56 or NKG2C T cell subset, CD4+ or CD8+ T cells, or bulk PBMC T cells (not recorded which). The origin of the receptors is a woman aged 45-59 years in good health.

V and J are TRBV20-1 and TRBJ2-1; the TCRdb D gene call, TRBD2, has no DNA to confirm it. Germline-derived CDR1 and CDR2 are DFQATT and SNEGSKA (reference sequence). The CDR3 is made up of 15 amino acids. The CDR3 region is CSAHSLGGRGNEQFF.

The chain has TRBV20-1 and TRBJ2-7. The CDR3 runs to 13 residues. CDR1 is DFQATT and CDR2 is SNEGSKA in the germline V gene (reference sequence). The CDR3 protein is CSARREPTYEQYF.

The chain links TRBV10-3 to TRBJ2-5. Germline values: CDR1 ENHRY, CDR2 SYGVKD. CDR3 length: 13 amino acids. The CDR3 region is CAISVNSQETQYF.

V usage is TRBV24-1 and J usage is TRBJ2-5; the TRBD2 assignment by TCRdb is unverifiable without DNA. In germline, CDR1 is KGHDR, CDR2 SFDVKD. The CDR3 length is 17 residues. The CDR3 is CATSDPASGRAGETQYF.

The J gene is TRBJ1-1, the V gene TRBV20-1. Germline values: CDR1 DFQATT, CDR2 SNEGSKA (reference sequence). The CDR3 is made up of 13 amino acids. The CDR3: CSASLPGPTEAFF.

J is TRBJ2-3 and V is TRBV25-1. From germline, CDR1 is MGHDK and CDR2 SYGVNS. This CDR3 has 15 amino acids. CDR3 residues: CASSEGSTSTDTQYF.

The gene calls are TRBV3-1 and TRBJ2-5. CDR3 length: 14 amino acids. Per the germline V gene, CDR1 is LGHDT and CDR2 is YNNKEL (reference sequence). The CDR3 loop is CASSQEGDQETQYF.

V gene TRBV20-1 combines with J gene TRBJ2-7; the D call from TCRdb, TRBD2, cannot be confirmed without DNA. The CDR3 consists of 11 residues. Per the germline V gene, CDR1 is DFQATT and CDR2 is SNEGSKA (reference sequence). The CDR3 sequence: CSAGTDYEQYF.

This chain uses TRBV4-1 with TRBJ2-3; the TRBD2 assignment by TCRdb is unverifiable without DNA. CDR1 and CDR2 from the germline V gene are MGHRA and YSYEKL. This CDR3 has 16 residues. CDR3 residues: CASSQVAREKADTQYF.

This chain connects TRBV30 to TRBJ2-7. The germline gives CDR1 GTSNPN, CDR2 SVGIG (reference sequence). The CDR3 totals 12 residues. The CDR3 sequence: CAWSVAAKQQYF.

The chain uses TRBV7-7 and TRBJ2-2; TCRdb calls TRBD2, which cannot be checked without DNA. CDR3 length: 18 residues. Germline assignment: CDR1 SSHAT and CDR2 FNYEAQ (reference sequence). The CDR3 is CASSLASTREGPIGELFF.

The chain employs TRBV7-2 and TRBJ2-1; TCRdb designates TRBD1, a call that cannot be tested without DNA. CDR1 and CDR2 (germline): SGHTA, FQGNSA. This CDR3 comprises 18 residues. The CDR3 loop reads CASSSPSRGRDSYNEQFF.